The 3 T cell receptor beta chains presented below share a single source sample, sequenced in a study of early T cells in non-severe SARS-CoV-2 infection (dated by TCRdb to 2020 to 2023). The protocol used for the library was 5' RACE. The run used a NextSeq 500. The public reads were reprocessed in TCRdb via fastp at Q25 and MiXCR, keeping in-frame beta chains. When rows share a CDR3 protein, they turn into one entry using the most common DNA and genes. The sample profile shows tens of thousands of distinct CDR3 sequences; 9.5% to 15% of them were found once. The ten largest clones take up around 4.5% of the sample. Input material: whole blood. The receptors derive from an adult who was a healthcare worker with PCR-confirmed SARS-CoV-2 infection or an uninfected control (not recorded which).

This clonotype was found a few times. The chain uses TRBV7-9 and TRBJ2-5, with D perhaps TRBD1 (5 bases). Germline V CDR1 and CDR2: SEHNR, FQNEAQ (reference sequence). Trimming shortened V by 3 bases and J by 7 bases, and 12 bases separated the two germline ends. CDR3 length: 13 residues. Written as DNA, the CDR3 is TGTGCCAGCAGCTTGGGGCCGATCGGGACCCAGTACTTC. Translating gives CASSLGPIGTQYF. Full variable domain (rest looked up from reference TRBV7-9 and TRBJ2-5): DTGVSQNPRHKITKRGQNVTFRCDPISEHNRLYWYRQTLGQGPEFLTYFQNEAQLEKSRLLSDRFSAERPKGSFSTLEIQRTEQGDSAMYLCASSLGPIGTQYFGPGTRLLVL.

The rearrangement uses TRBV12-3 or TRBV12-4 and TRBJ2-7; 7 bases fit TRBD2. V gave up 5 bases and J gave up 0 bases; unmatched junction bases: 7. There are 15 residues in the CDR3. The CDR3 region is CASSALAASSYEQYF. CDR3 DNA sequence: TGTGCCAGCAGTGCCCTAGCGGCTAGCTCCTACGAGCAGTACTTC.

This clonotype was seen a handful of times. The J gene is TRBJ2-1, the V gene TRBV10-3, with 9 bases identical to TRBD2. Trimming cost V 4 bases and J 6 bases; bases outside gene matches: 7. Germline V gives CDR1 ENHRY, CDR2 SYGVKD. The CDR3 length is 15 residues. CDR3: CAISAWREGPNEQFF. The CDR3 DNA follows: TGTGCCATCAGTGCCTGGCGGGAGGGCCCCAATGAGCAGTTCTTC.